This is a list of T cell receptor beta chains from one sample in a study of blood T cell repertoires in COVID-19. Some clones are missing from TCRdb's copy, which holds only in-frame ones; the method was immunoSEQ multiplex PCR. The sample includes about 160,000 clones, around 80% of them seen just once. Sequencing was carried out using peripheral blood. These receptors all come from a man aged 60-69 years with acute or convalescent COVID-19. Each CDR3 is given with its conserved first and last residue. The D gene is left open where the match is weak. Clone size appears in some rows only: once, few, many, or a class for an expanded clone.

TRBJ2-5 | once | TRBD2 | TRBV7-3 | TGTGCCAGCAGCCTTAGCGGGGGGAATAGTGAGACCCAGTACTTC | CASSLSGGNSETQYF
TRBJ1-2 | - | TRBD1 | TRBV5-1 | TGCGCCAGCAGCGTCGGGACAGGGGATACCTATGGCTACACCTTC | CASSVGTGDTYGYTF
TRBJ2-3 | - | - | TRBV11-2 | TGTGCCAGCAGCCTCTTAGCAGGGGGGATGGGAGATACGCAGTATTTT | CASSLLAGGMGDTQYF
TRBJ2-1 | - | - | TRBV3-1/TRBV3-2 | TGTGCCACCGAAAACTATGAGCAGTTCTTC | CATENYEQFF
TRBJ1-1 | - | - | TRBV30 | TGTGCCTGGATGGCCCAGATGAACACTGAAGCTTTCTTT | CAWMAQMNTEAFF
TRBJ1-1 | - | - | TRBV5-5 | TGTGCAAGCAGCTTGAACTCGCGGGGAATAGGCACTGAAGCTTTCTTT | CASSLNSRGIGTEAFF
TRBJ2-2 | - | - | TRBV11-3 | TGTGCCAGCAGCCGCACGGACAGACTGAACACCGGGGAGCTGTTTTTT | CASSRTDRLNTGELFF
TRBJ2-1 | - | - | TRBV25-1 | TGTGCCAGCAGTGAATGGCGGGGAATCAATGAGCAGTTCTTC | CASSEWRGINEQFF
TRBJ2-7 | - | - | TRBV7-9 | TGTGCCAGCAGCGGGGGGGCCGGTGAGCAGTACTTC | CASSGGAGEQYF
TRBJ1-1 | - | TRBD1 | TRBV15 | TGTGCCACCAGCAAACCGGGACAGGGTACCACTGAAGCTTTCTTT | CATSKPGQGTTEAFF
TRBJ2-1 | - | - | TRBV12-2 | TGTGCAAGTCGCTTAGGTCCATCGGAGGGCTACAATGAGCAGTTCTTC | CASRLGPSEGYNEQFF
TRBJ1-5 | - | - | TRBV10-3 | TGTGCCATCAGCCTTGGACAGAATCAGCCCCAGCATTTT | CAISLGQNQPQHF
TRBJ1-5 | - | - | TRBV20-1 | TGCAGTGCTAGTGGCAGGCTGAACAATCAGCCCCAGCATTTT | CSASGRLNNQPQHF
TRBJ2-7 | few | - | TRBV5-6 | TGTGCCAGCAGCCCCAGGCAAACCTACGAGCAGTACTTC | CASSPRQTYEQYF
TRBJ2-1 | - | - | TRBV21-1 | TGTGCCAGCAGCAAAGTCGTCCTCCCTGAGCAGTTCTTC | CASSKVVLPEQFF
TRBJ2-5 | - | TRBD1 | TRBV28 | TGTGCCAGCAGCCCGGGACAGCAAGAGACCCAGTACTTC | CASSPGQQETQYF
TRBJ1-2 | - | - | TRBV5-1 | TGCGCCAGCAGCTTGAATACCGGGTATGGCTACACCTTC | CASSLNTGYGYTF
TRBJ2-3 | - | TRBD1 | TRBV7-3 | TGTGCCAGCAGCCGTACAGGGGGCTTCACAGATACGCAGTATTTT | CASSRTGGFTDTQYF
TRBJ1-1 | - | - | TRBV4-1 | TGCGCCAGCAGCCCTACTTGGCGGGGGACTGAAGCTTTCTTT | CASSPTWRGTEAFF
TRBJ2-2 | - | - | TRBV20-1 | TGCAGTGCTAGTACGGCGAACACCGGGGAGCTGTTTTTT | CSASTANTGELFF
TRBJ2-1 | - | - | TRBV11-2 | TGTGCCAGCAGCGGACACAGGGATGGCGAGCAGTTCTTC | CASSGHRDGEQFF
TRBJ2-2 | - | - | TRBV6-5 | TGTGCCAGCAGCCTCTACGTCGTATGGACCGGGGAGCTGTTTTTT | CASSLYVVWTGELFF
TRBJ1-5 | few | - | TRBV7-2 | TGTGCCAGCAGCTCCTTTGACAGACGCAATCAGCCCCAGCATTTT | CASSSFDRRNQPQHF
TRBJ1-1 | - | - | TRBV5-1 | TGCGCCAGCAGCCTACTTACAGGGCTTGGCACTGAAGCTTTCTTT | CASSLLTGLGTEAFF
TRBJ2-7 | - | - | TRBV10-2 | TGCGCCAGCAGTGAGTCCACAGGAGTCTACGAGCAGTACTTC | CASSESTGVYEQYF
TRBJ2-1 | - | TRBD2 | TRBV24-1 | TGTGCCACCAGTGACCCACTAGCGGGGGGCAGCTCCTACAATGAGCAGTTCTTC | CATSDPLAGGSSYNEQFF
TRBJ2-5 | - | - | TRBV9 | TGTGCCAGCAGCGCCGACTTGGGGAGCGGAGAGACCCAGTACTTC | CASSADLGSGETQYF
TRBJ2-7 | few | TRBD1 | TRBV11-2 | TGTGCCAGCAGCCTAGACAGGGTAGGGTACGAGCAGTACTTC | CASSLDRVGYEQYF
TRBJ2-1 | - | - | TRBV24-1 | TGTGCCACCAGTCCCGGGGACACACTAAATGAGCAGTTCTTC | CATSPGDTLNEQFF
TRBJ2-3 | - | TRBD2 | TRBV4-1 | TGCGCCAGCAAGGCCAGCGGGGGGAACACAGATACGCAGTATTTT | CASKASGGNTDTQYF
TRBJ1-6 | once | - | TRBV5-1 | TGCGCCAGCAGCTTGGTGCAGGGGCACTATAATTCACCCCTCCACTTT | CASSLVQGHYNSPLHF
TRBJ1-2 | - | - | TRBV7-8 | TGTGCCAGCAGCATTACAGAGAACTATGGCTACACCTTC | CASSITENYGYTF
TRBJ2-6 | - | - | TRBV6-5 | TGTGCCAGCAGTCCTCGGACAGCCGGGGCCAACGTCCTGACTTTC | CASSPRTAGANVLTF
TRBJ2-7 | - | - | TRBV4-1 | TGCGCCAGCAGCCAGGACAGCAACTACGAGCAGTACTTC | CASSQDSNYEQYF
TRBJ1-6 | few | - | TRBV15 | TGTGCCACCAGCAGAGCGTCAGGGGTTCGTAGTTCACCCCTCCACTTT | CATSRASGVRSSPLHF
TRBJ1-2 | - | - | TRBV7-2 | TGTGCCAGCAGCTTAGTGATGGCAGATTATGGCTACACCTTC | CASSLVMADYGYTF
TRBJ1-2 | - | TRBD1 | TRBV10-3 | TGTGCCAGCCTGGAAGGGGGCGTCTCTGGCTACACCTTC | CASLEGGVSGYTF
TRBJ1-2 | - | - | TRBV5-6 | TGTGCCAGCAGCTTTCAGATCTATGGCTACACCTTC | CASSFQIYGYTF
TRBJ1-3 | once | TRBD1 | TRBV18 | TGTGCCAGCTCACAGGGGGCGAACTCTGGAAACACCATATATTTT | CASSQGANSGNTIYF
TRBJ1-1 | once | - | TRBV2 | TGTGCCAGCAGTGCGAACAGCATGAACACTGAAGCTTTCTTT | CASSANSMNTEAFF
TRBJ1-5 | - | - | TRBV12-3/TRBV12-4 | TGTGCCAGCAGTTTAAAGCGGGATCAGCCCCAGCATTTT | CASSLKRDQPQHF
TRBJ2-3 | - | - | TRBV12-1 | TGTGCCAGCAGCTTTGAACCCGACTATCCTCGCACAGATACGCAGTATTTT | CASSFEPDYPRTDTQYF
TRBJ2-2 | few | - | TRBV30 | TGTGCCTGGAGAGGATGGGGGAGGACCGGGGAGCTGTTTTTT | CAWRGWGRTGELFF
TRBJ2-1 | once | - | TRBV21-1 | TGTGCCAGCAGTAATTTACAGGGTCGCGAGCAGTTCTTC | CASSNLQGREQFF
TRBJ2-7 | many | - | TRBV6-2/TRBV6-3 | TGTGCCAGCAGTTACTCGCACAGGGTTCCCTGGGGTACCGAGCAGTACTTC | CASSYSHRVPWGTEQYF
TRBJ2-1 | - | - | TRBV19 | TGTGCCAGTAGTGCCGTGCGGGGGACACTTTACAATGAGCAGTTCTTC | CASSAVRGTLYNEQFF
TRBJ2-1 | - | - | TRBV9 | TGTGCCAGCAGCCCCCGATGGATGCCGGGGGCCTACAATGAGCAGTTCTTC | CASSPRWMPGAYNEQFF
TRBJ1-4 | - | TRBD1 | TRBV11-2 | TGTGCCAGCAGCTTAACAGGGGGCGATGAAAAACTGTTTTTT | CASSLTGGDEKLFF
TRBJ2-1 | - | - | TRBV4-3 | TGCGCCAGCAGCCAAGTGCGGGGCAATGAGCAGTTCTTC | CASSQVRGNEQFF
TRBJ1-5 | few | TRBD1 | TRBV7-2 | TGTGCCAGCAGCTTTGGACAGGGCAATCAGCCCCAGCATTTT | CASSFGQGNQPQHF
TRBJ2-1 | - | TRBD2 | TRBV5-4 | TGTGCCAGCAGCTTTCACGGGGGGGGATCCCCGAATGAGCAGTTCTTC | CASSFHGGGSPNEQFF
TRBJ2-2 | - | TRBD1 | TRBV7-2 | TGTGCCAGCAGCCATAGGACAGGGGGCCCCGGGGAGCTGTTTTTT | CASSHRTGGPGELFF